Below, 3 T cell receptor beta chains from the same sample are listed, as sequenced in a study of blood T cell repertoires in COVID-19 (dated by TCRdb to about 2020). Library method: the immunoSEQ multiplex PCR assay. TCRdb provides this immuneACCESS table in a form limited to in-frame rearrangements. Some clones are lacking; in checked studies, under half of them reflect an unresolved V gene, and why the rest are absent is not known. This sample holds about 81,000 clones; approximately 78% were observed only once. Approximately 7.3% of the sample rests with the top ten. Source material: peripheral blood. Receptors originate from a human donor in a cohort sampled during active COVID-19.

The sample holds a few counts of this clone. The J gene is TRBJ1-4, the V gene TRBV7-9; D perhaps matches TRBD1 (6 bases). The germline V gene has CDR1 SEHNR and CDR2 FQNEAQ (reference sequence). Trimming pared 5 bases from V and 5 bases from J, leaving 15 bases between. The CDR3 loop spans 15 amino acids. CDR3 in amino acids: CASSPPGQINEKLFF. DNA for the CDR3: TGTGCCAGCAGCCCCCCAGGACAGATAAATGAAAAACTGTTTTTT.

The CDR3 DNA reads as TGTGCCAGCAGCCAAGAAGGGGGCGCGGACACTGAAGCTTTCTTT. It specifies CASSQEGGADTEAFF. The rearrangement joins TRBV4-2 to TRBJ1-1, with 7 nucleotides matching TRBD1. Germline CDR1 reads LGHNA; CDR2 reads YNFKEQ. The J segment lost 3 bases and the V segment lost 0 bases, leaving 4 bases of the junction unmatched. The CDR3 length is 15 residues.

The chain has TRBV5-1 and TRBJ1-6; TRBD1 matches at 7 bases. The trim removed 0 bases at V and 9 bases at J, leaving 3 bases unmatched. Germline V gives CDR1 SGHRS, CDR2 YFSETQ. The CDR3 spans 14 residues. The CDR3 bases are TGCGCCAGCAGCTTGGGGGACAGCTCTTCACCCCTCCACTTT. It is translated as CASSLGDSSSPLHF.